This T cell receptor beta chain was captured in a study of identical twins. Note on this clonotype: What it binds is not known.

Each donor was a healthy Caucasian. General observations from the study: Findings came from cross-sectional statistics, without long-term follow-up of donors.

TCRdb processed the 5' RACE reads anew with MiXCR; each CDR3 protein has one entry. The sample includes around 1.7 million distinct CDR3 sequences, less than 35% seen only once; the top ten take roughly 0.3%. The CDR3 has 14 amino acids. Germline CDR1 reads SGHRS; CDR2 reads YFSETQ. V was clipped by 4 bases and J by 7 bases, with 16 bases between them. The chain has TRBV5-1 and TRBJ2-3; perhaps TRBD2 as D (5 bases). Material for sequencing was cord blood. The sequence was collected from a newborn girl in good health. CDR3 sequence: CASSQDGRANTQYF. CDR3 DNA sequence: TGCGCCAGCAGCCAGGACGGGCGGGCAAATACGCAGTATTTT.